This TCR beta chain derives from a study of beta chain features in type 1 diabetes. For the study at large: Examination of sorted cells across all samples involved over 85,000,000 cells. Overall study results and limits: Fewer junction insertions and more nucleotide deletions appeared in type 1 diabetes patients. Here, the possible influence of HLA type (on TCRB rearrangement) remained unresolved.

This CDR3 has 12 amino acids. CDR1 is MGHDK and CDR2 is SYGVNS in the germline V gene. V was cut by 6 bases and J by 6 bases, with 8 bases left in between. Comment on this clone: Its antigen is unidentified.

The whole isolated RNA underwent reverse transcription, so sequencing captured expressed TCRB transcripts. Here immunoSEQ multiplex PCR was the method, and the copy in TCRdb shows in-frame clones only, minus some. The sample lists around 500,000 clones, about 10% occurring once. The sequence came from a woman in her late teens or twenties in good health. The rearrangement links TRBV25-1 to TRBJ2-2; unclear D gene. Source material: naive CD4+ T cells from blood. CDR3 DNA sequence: TGTGCCAGCAGGTACCTGGCCGGGGAGCTGTTTTTT. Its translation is CASRYLAGELFF.